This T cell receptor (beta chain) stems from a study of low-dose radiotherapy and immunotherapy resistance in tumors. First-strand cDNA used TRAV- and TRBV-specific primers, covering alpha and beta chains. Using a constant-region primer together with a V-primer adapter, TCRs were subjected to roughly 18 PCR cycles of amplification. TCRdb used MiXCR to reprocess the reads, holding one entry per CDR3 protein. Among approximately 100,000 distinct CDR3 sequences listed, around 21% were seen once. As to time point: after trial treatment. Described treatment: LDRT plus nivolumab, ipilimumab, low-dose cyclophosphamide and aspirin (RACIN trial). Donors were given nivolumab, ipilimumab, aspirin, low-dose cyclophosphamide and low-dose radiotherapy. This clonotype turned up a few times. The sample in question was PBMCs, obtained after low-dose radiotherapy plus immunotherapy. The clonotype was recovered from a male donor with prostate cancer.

CDR3 sequence reads: CASSKTGGNSYEQYF. CDR3 DNA: TGTGCCAGCAGCAAAACAGGGGGGAACTCCTACGAGCAGTACTTC. The chain links TRBV2 to TRBJ2-7; 8 positions match TRBD1. The trim removed 6 bases at V and 0 bases at J, leaving 7 bases unmatched. The CDR3 has 15 residues. Germline-derived CDR1 and CDR2 are SNHLY and FYNNEI.